A selection of T cell receptor beta chains follows, all from one sample in a study of radiotherapy plus CTLA-4 blockade in lung cancer. Sequencing was performed with immunoSEQ multiplex PCR; in TCRdb, only in-frame clones are kept and a portion is missing. The sample lists tens of thousands of clones, about four fifths occurring once. The material sequenced was peripheral blood, taken from a patient treated with radiotherapy plus ipilimumab. Receptors originate from a human donor with non-small cell lung cancer who had stable disease on radiotherapy plus ipilimumab. Both conserved end residues are part of each CDR3. A D gene is named only where the DNA matches it firmly.

CDR3aa	CDR3nt	v_gene	j_gene	d_gene
CASSPRVLQSGETQYF	TGTGCCAGTAGTCCCCGGGTCCTCCAGAGTGGAGAGACCCAGTACTTC	TRBV19	TRBJ2-5	-
CASRSSTDTQYF	TGTGCCAGCAGGTCTAGCACAGATACGCAGTATTTT	TRBV5-4	TRBJ2-3	-
CASSLGVTEYNEQFF	TGTGCCAGCAGCTTGGGCGTGACAGAGTACAATGAGCAGTTCTTC	TRBV5-8	TRBJ2-1	-
CASSPWTGTDTQYF	TGTGCCAGCAGCCCGTGGACAGGGACAGATACGCAGTATTTT	TRBV7-9	TRBJ2-3	TRBD1
CASARLGTGESPLHF	TGTGCCAGCGCCCGTCTAGGGACAGGAGAATCACCCCTCCACTTT	TRBV5-6	TRBJ1-6	TRBD1
CASSPRQGGTDTQYF	TGTGCCAGCAGCCCAAGACAGGGTGGCACAGATACGCAGTATTTT	TRBV7-2	TRBJ2-3	TRBD1
CSVSGEGAKNIQYF	TGCAGCGTTTCAGGGGAGGGAGCCAAAAACATTCAGTACTTC	TRBV29-1	TRBJ2-4	-
CASSGMTLAGGWNTQYF	TGTGCCAGCAGTGGCATGACACTAGCGGGGGGATGGAATACGCAGTATTTT	TRBV6-1	TRBJ2-3	TRBD2
CASSLSSSYEQYF	TGCGCCAGCAGCTTGTCCAGCTCCTACGAGCAGTACTTC	TRBV5-1	TRBJ2-7	-
CASSLVAANTEAFF	TGTGCCAGCAGTTTAGTTGCCGCGAACACTGAAGCTTTCTTT	TRBV28	TRBJ1-1	-
CASSIVQGETQYF	TGTGCCAGTAGTATAGTACAGGGGGAGACCCAGTACTTC	TRBV19	TRBJ2-5	TRBD1
CASSGSRDWRNEQFF	TGTGCCAGCAGCGGGTCACGGGACTGGCGCAATGAGCAGTTCTTC	TRBV7-3	TRBJ2-1	-
CASHGQGFGEQYF	TGCGCCAGCCACGGGCAGGGATTCGGCGAGCAGTACTTC	TRBV5-1	TRBJ2-7	-
CAWRKNLKATGELFF	TGTGCCTGGAGAAAAAACTTGAAAGCCACCGGGGAGCTGTTTTTT	TRBV30	TRBJ2-2	-
CASSLGETQYF	TGTGCCAGCAGTTTAGGGGAGACCCAGTACTTC	TRBV27	TRBJ2-5	-
CASSWWNGAGNEQFF	TGTGCCAGCAGTTGGTGGAACGGGGCCGGCAATGAGCAGTTCTTC	TRBV6-6	TRBJ2-1	-
CASSLGISRLDTQYF	TGTGCCAGCAGTTTAGGGATCTCCCGGTTAGATACGCAGTATTTT	TRBV28	TRBJ2-3	-
CASSLDRVGGYTF	TGCGCCAGCAGCCTGGACAGGGTCGGTGGCTACACCTTC	TRBV5-1	TRBJ1-2	TRBD1
CASSLDGSYEQYF	TGCGCCAGCAGCTTAGATGGTTCCTACGAGCAGTACTTC	TRBV5-1	TRBJ2-7	-
CAWRGTIKNIQYF	TGTGCCTGGAGAGGGACGATAAAAAACATTCAGTACTTC	TRBV30	TRBJ2-4	-
CASSTRGYNSPLHF	TGTGCCAGCAGTACAAGGGGGTATAATTCACCCCTCCACTTT	TRBV25-1	TRBJ1-6	-
CASSERQVNTEAFF	TGTGCCAGCAGTGAGCGACAGGTTAACACTGAAGCTTTCTTT	TRBV6-1	TRBJ1-1	-
CASSLGNLGGYEQFF	TGTGCCAGCAGCTTAGGAAATTTGGGAGGATATGAGCAGTTCTTC	TRBV7-3	TRBJ2-1	-